This T cell receptor beta chain was sequenced during a study of blood T cell repertoires in COVID-19. About the study: PBMCs, B-cell-depleted T cells, or T cells were the source of the cDNA or gDNA that made up the material.

J gave up 4 bases and V 3 bases, and 14 bases lay outside the gene matches. The CDR3 extends over 19 amino acids. Germline lookup yields CDR1 SGHVS and CDR2 FQNEAQ. Sequenced by immunoSEQ multiplex PCR; TCRdb stores in-frame clones only, minus some. The sample has more than 50,000 clones, 80% seen once. This chain uses TRBV7-8 with TRBJ2-6; 8 nucleotides agree with TRBD1. The sample consisted of peripheral blood. This TCR came from a human donor in a cohort sampled during active COVID-19. CDR3 DNA: TGTGCCAGCAGCTTTACCGGGACAGGTGGTGGCCTCGGGGCCAACGTCCTGACTTTC. Encoded protein: CASSFTGTGGGLGANVLTF.